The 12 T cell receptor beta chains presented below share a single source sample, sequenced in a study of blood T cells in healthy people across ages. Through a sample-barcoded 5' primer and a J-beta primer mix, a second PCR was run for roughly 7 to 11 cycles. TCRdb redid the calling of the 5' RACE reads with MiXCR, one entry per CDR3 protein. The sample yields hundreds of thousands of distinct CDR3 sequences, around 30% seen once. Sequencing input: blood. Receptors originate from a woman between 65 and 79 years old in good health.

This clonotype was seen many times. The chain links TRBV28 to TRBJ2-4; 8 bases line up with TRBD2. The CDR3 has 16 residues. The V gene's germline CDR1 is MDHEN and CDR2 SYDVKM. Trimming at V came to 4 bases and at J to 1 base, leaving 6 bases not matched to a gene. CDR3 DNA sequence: TGTGCCAGCAGTTCGGAGCGGGAGTGGGCCAAAAACATTCAGTACTTC. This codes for CASSSEREWAKNIQYF.

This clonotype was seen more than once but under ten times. The DNA of the CDR3 is TGTGCCAGCAGTTACCGCTCGGGCGGGGAGCTGTTTTTT. This codes for CASSYRSGGELFF. The chain links TRBV6-6 to TRBJ2-2; D gene uncertain. Trimming removed 2 bases at V and 7 bases at J, with 8 bases between. The CDR3 has 13 amino acids. Germline lookup yields CDR1 MNHNY and CDR2 SVGAGI (reference sequence).

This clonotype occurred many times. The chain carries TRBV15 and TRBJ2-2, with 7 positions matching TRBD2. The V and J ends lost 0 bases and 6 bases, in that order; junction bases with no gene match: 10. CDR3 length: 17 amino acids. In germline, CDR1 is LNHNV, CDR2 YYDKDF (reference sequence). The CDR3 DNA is TGTGCCACCAGCAGAGATTGGGGGGGAGGGTTCGCCGGGGAGCTGTTTTTT. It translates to CATSRDWGGGFAGELFF.

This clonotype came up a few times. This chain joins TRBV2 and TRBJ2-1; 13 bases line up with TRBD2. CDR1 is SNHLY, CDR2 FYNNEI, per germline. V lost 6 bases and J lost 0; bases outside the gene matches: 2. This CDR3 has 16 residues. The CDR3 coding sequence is TGTGCCAGCAGGGGACTAGCGGGGAGCTCCTACAATGAGCAGTTCTTC. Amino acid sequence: CASRGLAGSSYNEQFF.

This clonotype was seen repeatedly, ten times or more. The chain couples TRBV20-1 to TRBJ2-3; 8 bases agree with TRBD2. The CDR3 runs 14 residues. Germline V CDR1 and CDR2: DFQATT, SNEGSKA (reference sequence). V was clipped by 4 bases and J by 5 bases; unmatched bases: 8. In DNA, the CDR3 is TGCAGTGCTACTCGCGCGGGAGGAAAAGATACGCAGTATTTT. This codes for CSATRAGGKDTQYF.

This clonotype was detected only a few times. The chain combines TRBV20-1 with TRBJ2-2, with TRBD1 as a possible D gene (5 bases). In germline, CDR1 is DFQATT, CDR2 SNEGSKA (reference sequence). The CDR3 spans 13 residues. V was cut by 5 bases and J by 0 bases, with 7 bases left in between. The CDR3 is CSARRANTGELFF. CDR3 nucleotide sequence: TGCAGTGCTCGCAGGGCGAACACCGGGGAGCTGTTTTTT.

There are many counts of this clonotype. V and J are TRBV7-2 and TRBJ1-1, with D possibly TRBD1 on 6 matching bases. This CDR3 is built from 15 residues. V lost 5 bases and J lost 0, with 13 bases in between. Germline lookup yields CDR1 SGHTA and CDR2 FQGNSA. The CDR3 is CASSPQGTMNTEAFF. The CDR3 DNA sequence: TGTGCCAGCAGCCCGCAGGGGACAATGAACACTGAAGCTTTCTTT.

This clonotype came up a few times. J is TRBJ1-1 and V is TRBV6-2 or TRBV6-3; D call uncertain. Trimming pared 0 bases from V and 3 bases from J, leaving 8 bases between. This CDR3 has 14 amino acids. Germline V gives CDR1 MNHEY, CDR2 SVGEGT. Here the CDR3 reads CASSYSFGYTEAFF. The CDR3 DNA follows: TGTGCCAGCAGTTACTCCTTCGGGTACACTGAAGCTTTCTTT.

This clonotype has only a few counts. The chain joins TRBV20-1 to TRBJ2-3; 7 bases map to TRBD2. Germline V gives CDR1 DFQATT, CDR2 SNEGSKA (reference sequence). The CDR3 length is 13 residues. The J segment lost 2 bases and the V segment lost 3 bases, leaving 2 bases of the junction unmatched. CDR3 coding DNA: TGCAGTGCTAGGGGGGGGACCACAGATACGCAGTATTTT. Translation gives CSARGGTTDTQYF.

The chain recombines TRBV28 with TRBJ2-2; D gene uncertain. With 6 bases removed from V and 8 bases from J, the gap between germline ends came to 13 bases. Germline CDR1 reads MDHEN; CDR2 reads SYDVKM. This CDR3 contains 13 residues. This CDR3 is CASRDPPGGELFF. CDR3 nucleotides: TGTGCCAGCAGAGATCCCCCTGGGGGGGAGCTGTTTTTT. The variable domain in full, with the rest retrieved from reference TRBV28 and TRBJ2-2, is DVKVTQSSRYLVKRTGEKVFLECVQDMDHENMFWYRQDPGLGLRLIYFSYDVKMKEKGDIPEGYSVSREKKERFSLILESASTNQTSMYLCASRDPPGGELFFGEGSRLTVL.

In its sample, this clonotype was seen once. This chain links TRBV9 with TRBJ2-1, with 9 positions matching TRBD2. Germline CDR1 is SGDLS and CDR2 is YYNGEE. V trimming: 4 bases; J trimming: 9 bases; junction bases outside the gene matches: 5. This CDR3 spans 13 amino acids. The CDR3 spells CASSTLAGPEQFF. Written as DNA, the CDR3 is TGTGCCAGCAGCACACTAGCGGGTCCTGAGCAGTTCTTC.

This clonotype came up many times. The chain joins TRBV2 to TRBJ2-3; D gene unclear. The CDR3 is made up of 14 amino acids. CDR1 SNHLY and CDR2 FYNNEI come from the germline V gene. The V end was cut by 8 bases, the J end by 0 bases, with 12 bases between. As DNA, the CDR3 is TGTGCCAGCGTACGCGGTTCTAGCACAGATACGCAGTATTTT. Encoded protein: CASVRGSSTDTQYF.